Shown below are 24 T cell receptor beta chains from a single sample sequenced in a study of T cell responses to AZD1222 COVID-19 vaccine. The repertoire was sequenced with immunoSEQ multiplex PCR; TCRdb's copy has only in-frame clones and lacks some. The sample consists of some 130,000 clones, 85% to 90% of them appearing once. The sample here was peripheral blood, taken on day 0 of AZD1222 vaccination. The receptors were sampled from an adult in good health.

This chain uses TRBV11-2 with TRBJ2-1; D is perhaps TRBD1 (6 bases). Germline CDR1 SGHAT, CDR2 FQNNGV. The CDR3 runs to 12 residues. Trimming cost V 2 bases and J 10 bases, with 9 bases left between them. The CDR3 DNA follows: TGTGCCAGCAGCTTACGCAGGGGCGAGCAGTTCTTC. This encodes CASSLRRGEQFF.

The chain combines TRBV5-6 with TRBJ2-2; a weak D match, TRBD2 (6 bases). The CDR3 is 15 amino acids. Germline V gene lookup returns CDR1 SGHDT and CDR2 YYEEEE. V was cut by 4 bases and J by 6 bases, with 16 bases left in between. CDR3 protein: CASSGTGLHSGELFF. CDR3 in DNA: TGTGCCAGCAGCGGTACGGGACTCCATTCCGGGGAGCTGTTTTTT.

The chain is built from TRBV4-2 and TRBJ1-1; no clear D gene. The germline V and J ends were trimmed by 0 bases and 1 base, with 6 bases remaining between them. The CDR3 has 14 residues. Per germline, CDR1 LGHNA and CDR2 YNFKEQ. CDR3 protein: CASSQDSGNTEAFF. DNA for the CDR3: TGTGCCAGCAGCCAAGACTCAGGGAACACTGAAGCTTTCTTT.

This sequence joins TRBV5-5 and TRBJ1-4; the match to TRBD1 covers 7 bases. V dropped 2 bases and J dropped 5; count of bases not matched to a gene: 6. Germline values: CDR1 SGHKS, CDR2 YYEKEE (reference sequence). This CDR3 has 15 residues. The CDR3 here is CASSFTGDRNEKLFF. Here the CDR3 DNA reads TGTGCCAGCAGCTTTACAGGGGATCGCAATGAAAAACTGTTTTTT. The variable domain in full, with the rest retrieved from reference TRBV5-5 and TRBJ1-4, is DAGVTQSPTHLIKTRGQQVTLRCSPISGHKSVSWYQQVLGQGPQFIFQYYEKEERGRGNFPDRFSARQFPNYSSELNVNALLLGDSALYLCASSFTGDRNEKLFFGSGTQLSVL.

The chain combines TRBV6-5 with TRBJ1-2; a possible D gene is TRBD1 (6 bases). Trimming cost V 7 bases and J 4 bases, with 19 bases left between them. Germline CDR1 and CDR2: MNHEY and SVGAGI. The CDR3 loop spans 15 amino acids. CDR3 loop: CASNPGGIRSYGYTF. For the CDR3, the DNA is TGTGCCAGCAATCCCGGGGGCATTCGTTCCTATGGCTACACCTTC.

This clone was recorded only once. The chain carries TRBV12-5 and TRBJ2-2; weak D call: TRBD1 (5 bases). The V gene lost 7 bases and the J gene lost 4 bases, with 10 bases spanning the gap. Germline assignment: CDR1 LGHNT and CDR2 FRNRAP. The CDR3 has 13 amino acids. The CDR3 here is CASVHRPTGELFF. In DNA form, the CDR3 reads TGTGCTAGTGTTCACAGGCCCACCGGGGAGCTGTTTTTT.

The CDR3 here is CASSFLGGVREMKEQFF. The CDR3 region has the DNA TGTGCCAGCAGTTTTTTAGGGGGTGTACGGGAGATGAAGGAGCAGTTCTTC. This rearrangement joins TRBV28 to TRBJ2-1, with D possibly called TRBD1 or TRBD2 (6 bases each). CDR3 length: 17 residues. V lost 3 bases and J lost 10, with 25 bases in between. Per the germline V gene, CDR1 is MDHEN and CDR2 is SYDVKM.

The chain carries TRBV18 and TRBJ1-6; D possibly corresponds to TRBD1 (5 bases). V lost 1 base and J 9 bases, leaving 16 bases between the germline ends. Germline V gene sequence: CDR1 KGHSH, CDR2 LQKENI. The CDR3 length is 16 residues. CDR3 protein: CASSPRIGEIGSPLHF. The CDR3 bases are TGTGCCAGCTCACCACGGATAGGGGAAATCGGTTCACCCCTCCACTTT.

CDR3 loop: CASDQGNYNEQFF. As DNA, the CDR3 is TGTGCCAGCGACCAGGGGAACTACAATGAGCAGTTCTTC. The chain has TRBV6-5 and TRBJ2-1, with D perhaps matching TRBD1 (6 bases). Germline V gives CDR1 MNHEY, CDR2 SVGAGI. With 8 bases removed from V and 3 bases from J, the gap between germline ends came to 11 bases. This CDR3 is built from 13 residues.

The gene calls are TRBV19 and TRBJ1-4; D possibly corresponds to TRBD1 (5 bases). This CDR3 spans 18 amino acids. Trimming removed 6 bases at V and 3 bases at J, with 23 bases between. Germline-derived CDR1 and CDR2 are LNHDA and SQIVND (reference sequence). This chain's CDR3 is CASRTTRDPHRANEKLFF. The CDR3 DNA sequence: TGTGCCAGTAGAACTACCCGGGACCCCCATCGGGCTAATGAAAAACTGTTTTTT.

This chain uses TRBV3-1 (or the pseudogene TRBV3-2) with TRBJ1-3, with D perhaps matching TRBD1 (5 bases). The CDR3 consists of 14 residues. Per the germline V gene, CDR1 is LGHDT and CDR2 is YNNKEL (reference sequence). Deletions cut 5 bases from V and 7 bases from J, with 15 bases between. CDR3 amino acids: CASSTGGFENTIYF. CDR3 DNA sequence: TGTGCCAGCAGCACCGGGGGATTCGAGAACACCATATATTTT.

The CDR3 region is CASSPRRGSKNTEAFF. The CDR3 DNA is TGTGCCAGCAGCCCAAGACGGGGCAGTAAGAACACTGAAGCTTTCTTT. J is TRBJ1-1 and V is TRBV3-1 (or the pseudogene TRBV3-2), with a tentative D call TRBD1 (5 bases). The CDR3 runs 16 residues. Trimming pared 4 bases from V and 1 base from J, leaving 16 bases between. Germline CDR1 LGHDT, CDR2 YNNKEL (reference sequence).

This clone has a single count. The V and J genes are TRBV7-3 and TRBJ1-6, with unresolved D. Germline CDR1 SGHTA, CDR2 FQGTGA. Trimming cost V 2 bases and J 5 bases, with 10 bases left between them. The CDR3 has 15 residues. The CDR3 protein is CASSLVAADNSPLHF. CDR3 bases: TGTGCCAGCAGCTTAGTAGCGGCAGATAATTCACCCCTCCACTTT.

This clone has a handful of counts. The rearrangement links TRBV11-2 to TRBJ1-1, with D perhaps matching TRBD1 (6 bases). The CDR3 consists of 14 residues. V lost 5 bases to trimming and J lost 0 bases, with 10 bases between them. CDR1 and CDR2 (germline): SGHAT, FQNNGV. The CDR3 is CASSAGEMNTEAFF. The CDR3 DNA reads TGTGCCAGCAGCGCAGGGGAAATGAACACTGAAGCTTTCTTT.

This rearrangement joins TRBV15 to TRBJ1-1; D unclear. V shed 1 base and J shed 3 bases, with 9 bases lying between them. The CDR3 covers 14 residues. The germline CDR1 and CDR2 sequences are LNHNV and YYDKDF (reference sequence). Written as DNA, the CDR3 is TGTGCCACCAGCAGAGGAACTTATTACACTGAAGCTTTCTTT. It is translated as CATSRGTYYTEAFF.

CDR3 loop: CASSPQSRQQETQYF. The CDR3 region has the DNA TGTGCCAGCAGCCCCCAGAGTCGGCAGCAGGAGACCCAGTACTTC. This chain links TRBV7-2 with TRBJ2-5; no clear D. The ends were cut back, 5 bases at V and 5 bases at J, with 18 bases in the middle. The CDR3 loop spans 15 amino acids. Germline V gives CDR1 SGHTA, CDR2 FQGNSA. Complete variable domain (other parts from reference TRBV7-2 and TRBJ2-5): GAGVSQSPSNKVTEKGKDVELRCDPISGHTALYWYRQSLGQGLEFLIYFQGNSAPDKSGLPSDRFSAERTGGSVSTLTIQRTQQEDSAVYLCASSPQSRQQETQYFGPGTRLLVL.

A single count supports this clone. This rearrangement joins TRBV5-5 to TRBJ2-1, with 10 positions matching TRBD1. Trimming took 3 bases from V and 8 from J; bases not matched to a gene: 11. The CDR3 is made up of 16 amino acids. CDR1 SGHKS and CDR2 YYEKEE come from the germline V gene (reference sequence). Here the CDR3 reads CASSSVSGTGVHEQFF. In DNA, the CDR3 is TGTGCCAGCAGCTCCGTATCCGGGACAGGGGTTCATGAGCAGTTCTTC.

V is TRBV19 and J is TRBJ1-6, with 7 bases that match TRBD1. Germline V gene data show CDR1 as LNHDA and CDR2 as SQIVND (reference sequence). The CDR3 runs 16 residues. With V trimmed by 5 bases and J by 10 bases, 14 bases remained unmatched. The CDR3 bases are TGTGCCAGTAGTCCGACGATGACAGGGAGCGGATCACCCCTCCACTTT. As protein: CASSPTMTGSGSPLHF.

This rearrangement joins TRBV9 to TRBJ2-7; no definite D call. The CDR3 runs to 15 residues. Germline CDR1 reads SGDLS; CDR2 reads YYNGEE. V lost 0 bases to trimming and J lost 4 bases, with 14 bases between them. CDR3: CASSVDLGRNYEQYF. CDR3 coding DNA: TGTGCCAGCAGCGTAGATCTGGGAAGGAATTACGAGCAGTACTTC.

The CDR3 region is CATEPFTNYGYTF. The CDR3 DNA reads TGTGCCACCGAGCCATTTACTAACTATGGCTACACCTTC. The chain couples TRBV7-9 to TRBJ1-2, with D hard to call. The germline V gene has CDR1 SEHNR and CDR2 FQNEAQ (reference sequence). The CDR3 has 13 amino acids. The V and J ends lost 10 bases and 0 bases respectively, with 12 bases between them.

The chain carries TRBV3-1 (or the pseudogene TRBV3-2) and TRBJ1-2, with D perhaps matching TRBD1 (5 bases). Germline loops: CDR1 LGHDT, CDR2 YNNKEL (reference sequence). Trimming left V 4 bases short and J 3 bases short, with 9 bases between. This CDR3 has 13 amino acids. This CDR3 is CASSPTGDYGYTF. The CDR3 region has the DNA TGTGCCAGCAGCCCCACAGGCGACTATGGCTACACCTTC.

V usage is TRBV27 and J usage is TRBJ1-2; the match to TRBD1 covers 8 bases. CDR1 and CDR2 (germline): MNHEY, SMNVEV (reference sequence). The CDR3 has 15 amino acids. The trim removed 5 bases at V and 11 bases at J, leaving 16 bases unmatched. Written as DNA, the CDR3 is TGTGCCAGCAGTGCGAGGGACAGGCGCCCTCTGAAGTACACCTTC. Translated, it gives CASSARDRRPLKYTF.

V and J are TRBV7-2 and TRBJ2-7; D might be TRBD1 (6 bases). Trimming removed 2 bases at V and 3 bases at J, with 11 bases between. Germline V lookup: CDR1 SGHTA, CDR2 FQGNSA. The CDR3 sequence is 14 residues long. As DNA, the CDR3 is TGTGCCAGCAGCTTAATACAGGGAGACTACGAGCAGTACTTC. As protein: CASSLIQGDYEQYF.

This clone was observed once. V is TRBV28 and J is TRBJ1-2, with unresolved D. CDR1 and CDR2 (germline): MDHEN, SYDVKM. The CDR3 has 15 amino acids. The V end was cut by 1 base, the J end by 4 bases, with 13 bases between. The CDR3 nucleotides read TGTGCCAGCAGTTTATTTGGACGAGTTGTCTATGGCTACACCTTC. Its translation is CASSLFGRVVYGYTF.